This is a list of T cell receptor beta chains from one sample in a study of control samples from healthy donors and cancer patients. TCRdb keeps only in-frame clones here, not all; method: immunoSEQ multiplex PCR. In the table there are 150,000 to 180,000 clones, nearly 95% of which are singletons. The sample was blood. These receptors originate from a man between 45 and 60 years old in good health. Each CDR3 is given with its conserved first and last residue. The D gene is left open where the match is weak. Rows give clone size only sometimes, using once, few, many, or a class for an expanded clone.

CDR3 protein: CASSYPGTSGEGTQYF
CDR3 DNA: TGTGCCAGCAGTTACCCTGGGACTAGCGGGGAGGGGACCCAGTACTTC
clone size: -
V gene: TRBV6-5
D gene: TRBD2
J gene: TRBJ2-5

CDR3 protein: CARPQGAGANVLTF
CDR3 DNA: TGCGCCCGCCCCCAAGGGGCTGGGGCCAACGTCCTGACTTTC
clone size: few
V gene: TRBV10-1
D gene: -
J gene: TRBJ2-6

CDR3 protein: CASSHGSSTVIIDEQYF
CDR3 DNA: TGCGCCAGCAGCCATGGGTCATCGACAGTAATTATAGACGAGCAGTACTTC
clone size: -
V gene: TRBV5-1
D gene: -
J gene: TRBJ2-7

CDR3 protein: CAISAWDSNTEAFF
CDR3 DNA: TGTGCCATCAGTGCCTGGGACAGCAACACTGAAGCTTTCTTT
clone size: -
V gene: TRBV10-3
D gene: TRBD1
J gene: TRBJ1-1

CDR3 protein: CASSLSPSAKLFF
CDR3 DNA: TGTGCCAGCAGCTTATCCCCGAGCGCCAAACTGTTTTTT
clone size: -
V gene: TRBV7-9
D gene: -
J gene: TRBJ1-4

CDR3 protein: CASSLGDREGNEQFF
CDR3 DNA: TGTGCCAGCAGCCTCGGCGACAGGGAGGGGAATGAGCAGTTCTTC
clone size: -
V gene: TRBV13
D gene: -
J gene: TRBJ2-1

CDR3 protein: CASSPVTSGRPYNEQFF
CDR3 DNA: TGTGCCAGCAGCCCTGTGACTAGCGGCAGACCCTACAATGAGCAGTTCTTC
clone size: -
V gene: TRBV7-9
D gene: TRBD2
J gene: TRBJ2-1

CDR3 protein: CSAGVGSETQYF
CDR3 DNA: TGCAGCGCTGGGGTTGGGTCCGAGACCCAGTACTTC
clone size: -
V gene: TRBV29-1
D gene: -
J gene: TRBJ2-5

CDR3 protein: CAWGTTSSWNTEAFF
CDR3 DNA: TGTGCCTGGGGTACCACGAGCAGTTGGAACACTGAAGCTTTCTTT
clone size: -
V gene: TRBV30
D gene: -
J gene: TRBJ1-1

CDR3 protein: CASSSTPGGGNIQYF
CDR3 DNA: TGTGCCAGCAGCTCCACCCCCGGGGGGGGAAACATTCAGTACTTC
clone size: -
V gene: TRBV11-2
D gene: TRBD2
J gene: TRBJ2-4

CDR3 protein: CASGGSPIAEAFF
CDR3 DNA: TGTGCCAGTGGTGGCAGCCCGATTGCTGAAGCTTTCTTT
clone size: -
V gene: TRBV19
D gene: -
J gene: TRBJ1-1

CDR3 protein: CASSLGTALYNEQFF
CDR3 DNA: TGTGCCAGCAGCTTGGGCACAGCCCTCTACAATGAGCAGTTCTTC
clone size: -
V gene: TRBV5-4
D gene: -
J gene: TRBJ2-1

CDR3 protein: CASSLAIDYEQYF
CDR3 DNA: TGTGCCAGCAGCTTGGCGATAGACTACGAGCAGTACTTC
clone size: -
V gene: TRBV7-2
D gene: -
J gene: TRBJ2-7

CDR3 protein: CASSRRLESHEQYF
CDR3 DNA: TGTGCCAGTAGTAGGCGACTAGAGAGTCACGAGCAGTACTTC
clone size: -
V gene: TRBV19
D gene: -
J gene: TRBJ2-7

CDR3 protein: CASHQVTEAFF
CDR3 DNA: TGTGCCAGCCATCAGGTCACTGAAGCTTTCTTT
clone size: -
V gene: TRBV6-5
D gene: -
J gene: TRBJ1-1

CDR3 protein: CASSLETSGVGNEQFF
CDR3 DNA: TGCGCCAGCAGCTTGGAGACTAGCGGTGTTGGCAATGAGCAGTTCTTC
clone size: -
V gene: TRBV5-1
D gene: TRBD2
J gene: TRBJ2-1

CDR3 protein: CASSLTGRDTEAFF
CDR3 DNA: TGTGCCAGCAGCTTGACAGGGAGGGACACTGAAGCTTTCTTT
clone size: -
V gene: TRBV13
D gene: TRBD1
J gene: TRBJ1-1

CDR3 protein: CASSLTLAGVNEQYF
CDR3 DNA: TGTGCCAGCAGTTTAACACTAGCGGGAGTTAACGAGCAGTACTTC
clone size: once
V gene: TRBV27
D gene: TRBD2
J gene: TRBJ2-7

CDR3 protein: CASSYGTASSYEQYF
CDR3 DNA: TGTGCCAGCAGTTACGGGACCGCGTCTTCCTACGAGCAGTACTTC
clone size: -
V gene: TRBV6-2/TRBV6-3
D gene: -
J gene: TRBJ2-7

CDR3 protein: CASSRRGEPMNTEAFF
CDR3 DNA: TGCGCCAGCAGTCGGAGGGGCGAACCAATGAACACTGAAGCTTTCTTT
clone size: -
V gene: TRBV5-1
D gene: -
J gene: TRBJ1-1

CDR3 protein: CAPQGLAGHRLSYEQYF
CDR3 DNA: TGTGCCCCCCAGGGACTAGCGGGACATCGACTCTCCTACGAGCAGTACTTC
clone size: -
V gene: TRBV6-4
D gene: TRBD2
J gene: TRBJ2-7

CDR3 protein: CASSAWDRGDYGYTF
CDR3 DNA: TGTGCCAGCAGCGCCTGGGACAGGGGGGACTATGGCTACACCTTC
clone size: -
V gene: TRBV7-9
D gene: TRBD1
J gene: TRBJ1-2

CDR3 protein: CASRTGGREKLFF
CDR3 DNA: TGTGCCAGCCGTACCGGGGGGCGCGAAAAACTGTTTTTT
clone size: -
V gene: TRBV6-6
D gene: -
J gene: TRBJ1-4

CDR3 protein: CASSLGHAEKLFF
CDR3 DNA: TGTGCCAGCAGCTTGGGACATGCTGAAAAACTGTTTTTT
clone size: -
V gene: TRBV7-8
D gene: -
J gene: TRBJ1-4

CDR3 protein: CASSPTPTGYGTEAFF
CDR3 DNA: TGTGCCAGCAGCCCAACCCCTACAGGGTATGGCACTGAAGCTTTCTTT
clone size: once
V gene: TRBV7-9
D gene: -
J gene: TRBJ1-1

CDR3 protein: CASSLTENYGYTF
CDR3 DNA: TGCGCCAGCAGTTTAACTGAGAACTATGGCTACACCTTC
clone size: once
V gene: TRBV5-1
D gene: -
J gene: TRBJ1-2

CDR3 protein: CASSMDDAKNIQYF
CDR3 DNA: TGTGCCAGCTCAATGGATGATGCCAAAAACATTCAGTACTTC
clone size: -
V gene: TRBV18
D gene: -
J gene: TRBJ2-4

CDR3 protein: CATSRGEGGGYTF
CDR3 DNA: TGTGCCACCAGCAGAGGGGAAGGGGGTGGCTACACCTTC
clone size: -
V gene: TRBV15
D gene: -
J gene: TRBJ1-2

CDR3 protein: CASSPRALTGGQETQYF
CDR3 DNA: TGCGCCAGCAGCCCGCGGGCCTTGACAGGGGGGCAGGAGACCCAGTACTTC
clone size: few
V gene: TRBV5-1
D gene: TRBD1
J gene: TRBJ2-5

CDR3 protein: CATRSSYEQYF
CDR3 DNA: TGTGCCACGAGGAGCTCCTACGAGCAGTACTTC
clone size: -
V gene: TRBV2
D gene: -
J gene: TRBJ2-7

CDR3 protein: CASSLSVVANEQFF
CDR3 DNA: TGTGCCAGCAGCTTGAGTGTGGTGGCCAATGAGCAGTTCTTC
clone size: -
V gene: TRBV7-9
D gene: -
J gene: TRBJ2-1

CDR3 protein: CASSLLGREATYNEQFF
CDR3 DNA: TGTGCCAGCAGCTTGTTAGGGCGGGAGGCCACATACAATGAGCAGTTCTTC
clone size: -
V gene: TRBV13
D gene: TRBD2
J gene: TRBJ2-1

CDR3 protein: CASSRDRRETQYF
CDR3 DNA: TGTGCCAGCAGCCGGGACAGAAGAGAGACCCAGTACTTC
clone size: -
V gene: TRBV28
D gene: TRBD1
J gene: TRBJ2-5

CDR3 protein: CASSPSGRENSPLHF
CDR3 DNA: TGTGCCAGCTCCCCCTCGGGACGGGAAAATTCACCCCTCCACTTT
clone size: -
V gene: TRBV18
D gene: -
J gene: TRBJ1-6

CDR3 protein: CASSLEGGYDKNIQYF
CDR3 DNA: TGCGCCAGCAGCTTAGAAGGGGGCTACGACAAAAACATTCAGTACTTC
clone size: -
V gene: TRBV5-1
D gene: TRBD1
J gene: TRBJ2-4

CDR3 protein: CASSLGQGGGANVLTF
CDR3 DNA: TGCGCCAGCAGCTTGGGACAGGGTGGTGGGGCCAACGTCCTGACTTTC
clone size: -
V gene: TRBV5-1
D gene: TRBD1
J gene: TRBJ2-6

CDR3 protein: CASTPIGGRSTDTQYF
CDR3 DNA: TGTGCCAGTACTCCCATCGGCGGTCGTAGCACAGATACGCAGTATTTT
clone size: -
V gene: TRBV19
D gene: -
J gene: TRBJ2-3

CDR3 protein: CASGGTGGWNEQFF
CDR3 DNA: TGTGCCAGCGGTGGGACAGGGGGCTGGAATGAGCAGTTCTTC
clone size: -
V gene: TRBV18
D gene: TRBD1
J gene: TRBJ2-1

CDR3 protein: CASRLLAGGFYNEQFF
CDR3 DNA: TGTGCCAGCAGGCTGCTGGCAGGGGGCTTCTACAATGAGCAGTTCTTC
clone size: -
V gene: TRBV2
D gene: TRBD1
J gene: TRBJ2-1

CDR3 protein: CASSKDRGNTGELFF
CDR3 DNA: TGTGCCAGCAGCAAGGACAGGGGGAACACCGGGGAGCTGTTTTTT
clone size: once
V gene: TRBV5-5
D gene: TRBD1
J gene: TRBJ2-2

CDR3 protein: CASSLRDREVNYGYTF
CDR3 DNA: TGTGCCAGCTCACTCCGGGACAGGGAAGTTAACTATGGCTACACCTTC
clone size: -
V gene: TRBV18
D gene: TRBD1
J gene: TRBJ1-2